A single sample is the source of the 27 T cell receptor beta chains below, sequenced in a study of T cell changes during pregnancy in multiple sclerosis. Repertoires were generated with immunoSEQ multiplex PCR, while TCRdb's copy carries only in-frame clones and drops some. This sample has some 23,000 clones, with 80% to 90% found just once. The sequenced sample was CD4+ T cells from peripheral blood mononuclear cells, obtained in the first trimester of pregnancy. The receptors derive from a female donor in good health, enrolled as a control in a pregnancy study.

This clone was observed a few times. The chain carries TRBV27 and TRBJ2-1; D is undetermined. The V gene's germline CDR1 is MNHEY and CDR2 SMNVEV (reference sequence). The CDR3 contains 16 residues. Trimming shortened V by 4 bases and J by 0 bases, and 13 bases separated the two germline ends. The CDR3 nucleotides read TGTGCCAGCAGTTCTAAAGCGCGGTACTCCTACAATGAGCAGTTCTTC. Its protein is CASSSKARYSYNEQFF.

CDR3 sequence (DNA): TGCGCCAGCAGCCAAGTGACTAGCGGGAGCTACGAGCAGTACTTC. This codes for CASSQVTSGSYEQYF. This rearrangement joins TRBV4-1 to TRBJ2-7; 12 nucleotides agree with TRBD2. Per germline, CDR1 MGHRA and CDR2 YSYEKL. The V gene end was trimmed by 1 base and the J gene end by 3 bases; junction bases not matched to a gene: 1. CDR3 length: 15 residues.

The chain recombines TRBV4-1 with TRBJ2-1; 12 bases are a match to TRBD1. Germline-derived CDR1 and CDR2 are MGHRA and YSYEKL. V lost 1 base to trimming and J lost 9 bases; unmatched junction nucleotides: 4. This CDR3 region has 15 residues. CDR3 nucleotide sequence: TGCGCCAGCAGCCAAGCGGGACAGGGGGCCGGTGAGCAGTTCTTC. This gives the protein CASSQAGQGAGEQFF.

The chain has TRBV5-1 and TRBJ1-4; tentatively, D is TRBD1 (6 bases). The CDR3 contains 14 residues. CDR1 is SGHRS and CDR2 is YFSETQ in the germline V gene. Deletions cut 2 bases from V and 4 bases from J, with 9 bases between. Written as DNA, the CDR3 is TGCGCCAGCAGCTTACAGGGAGATAATGAAAAACTGTTTTTT. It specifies CASSLQGDNEKLFF.

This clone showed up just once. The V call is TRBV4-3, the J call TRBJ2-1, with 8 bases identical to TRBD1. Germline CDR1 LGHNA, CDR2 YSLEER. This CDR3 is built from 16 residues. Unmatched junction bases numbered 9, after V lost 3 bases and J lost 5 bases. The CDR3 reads CASSHSRQGLNNEQFF. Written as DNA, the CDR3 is TGCGCCAGCAGCCATTCCCGACAGGGGCTGAACAATGAGCAGTTCTTC.

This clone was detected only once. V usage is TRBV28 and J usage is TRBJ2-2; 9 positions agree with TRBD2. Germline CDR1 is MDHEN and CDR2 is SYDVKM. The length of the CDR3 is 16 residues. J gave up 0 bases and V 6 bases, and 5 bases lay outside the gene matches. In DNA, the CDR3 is TGTGCCAGCAGCCTAGCGGGACGGACGAACACCGGGGAGCTGTTTTTT. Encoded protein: CASSLAGRTNTGELFF.

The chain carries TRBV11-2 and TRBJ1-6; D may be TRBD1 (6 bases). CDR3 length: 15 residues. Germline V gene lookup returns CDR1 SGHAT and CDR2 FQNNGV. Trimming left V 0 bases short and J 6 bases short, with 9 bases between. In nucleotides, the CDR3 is TGTGCCAGCAGCTTAGACGGGGACACTAATTCACCCCTCCACTTT. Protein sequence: CASSLDGDTNSPLHF. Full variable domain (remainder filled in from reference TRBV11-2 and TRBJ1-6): EAGVAQSPRYKIIEKRQSVAFWCNPISGHATLYWYQQILGQGPKLLIQFQNNGVVDDSQLPKDRFSAERLKGVDSTLKIQPAKLEDSAVYLCASSLDGDTNSPLHFGNGTRLTVT.

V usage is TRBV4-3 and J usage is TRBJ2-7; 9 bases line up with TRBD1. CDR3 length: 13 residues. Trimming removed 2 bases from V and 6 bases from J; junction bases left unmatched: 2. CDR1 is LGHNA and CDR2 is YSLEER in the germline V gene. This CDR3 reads CASSQRTGAEQYF. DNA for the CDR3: TGCGCCAGCAGCCAAAGGACAGGGGCCGAGCAGTACTTC.

The CDR3 reads CASSSTGSEAFF. The CDR3 DNA follows: TGTGCCAGCAGTTCCACAGGGTCTGAAGCTTTCTTT. The chain employs TRBV6-6 and TRBJ1-1; TRBD1 is a possible D gene (6 bases). The germline gives CDR1 MNHNY, CDR2 SVGAGI (reference sequence). Trimming removed 4 bases at V and 6 bases at J, with 9 bases between. The CDR3 covers 12 residues.

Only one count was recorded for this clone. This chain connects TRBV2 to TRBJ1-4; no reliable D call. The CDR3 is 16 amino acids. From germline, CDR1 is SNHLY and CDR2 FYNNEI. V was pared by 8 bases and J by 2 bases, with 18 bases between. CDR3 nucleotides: TGTGCCAGCCTACGGGGTACGGCAAGTACTAATGAAAAACTGTTTTTT. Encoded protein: CASLRGTASTNEKLFF. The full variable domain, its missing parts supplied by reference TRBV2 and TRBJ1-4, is EPEVTQTPSHQVTQMGQEVILRCVPISNHLYFYWYRQILGQKVEFLVSFYNNEISEKSEIFDDQFSVERPDGSNFTLKIRSTKLEDSAMYFCASLRGTASTNEKLFFGSGTQLSVL.

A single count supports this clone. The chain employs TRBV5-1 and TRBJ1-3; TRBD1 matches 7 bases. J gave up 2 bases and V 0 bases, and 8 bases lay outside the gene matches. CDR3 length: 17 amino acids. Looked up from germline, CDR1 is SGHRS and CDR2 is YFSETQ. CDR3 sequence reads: CASSLVIGGLPGNTIYF. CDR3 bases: TGCGCCAGCAGCTTGGTTATAGGGGGCCTCCCTGGAAACACCATATATTTT.

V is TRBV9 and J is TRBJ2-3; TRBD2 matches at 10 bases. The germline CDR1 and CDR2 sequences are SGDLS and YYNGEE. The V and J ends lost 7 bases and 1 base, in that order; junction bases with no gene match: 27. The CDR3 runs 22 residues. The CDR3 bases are TGTGCCAGCTCCCCCCGCCCTTCGGGGGGTAGCGGGAGGACCCCTGGCACAGATACGCAGTATTTT. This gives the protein CASSPRPSGGSGRTPGTDTQYF.

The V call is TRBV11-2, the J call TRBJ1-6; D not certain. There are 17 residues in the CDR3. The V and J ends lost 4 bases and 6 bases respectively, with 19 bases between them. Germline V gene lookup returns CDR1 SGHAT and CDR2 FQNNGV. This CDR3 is CASSSFVAAGSNSPLHF. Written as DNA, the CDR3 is TGTGCCAGCAGCTCCTTCGTGGCAGCCGGGAGTAATTCACCCCTCCACTTT.

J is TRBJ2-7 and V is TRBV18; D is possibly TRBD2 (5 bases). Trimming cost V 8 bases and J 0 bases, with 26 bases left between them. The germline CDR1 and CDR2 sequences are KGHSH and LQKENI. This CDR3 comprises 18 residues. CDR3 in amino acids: CASTISPGSSPFSYEQYF. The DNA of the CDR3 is TGTGCCAGCACAATTTCCCCGGGATCTAGCCCCTTCTCCTACGAGCAGTACTTC. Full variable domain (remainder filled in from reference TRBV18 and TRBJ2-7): NAGVMQNPRHLVRRRGQEARLRCSPMKGHSHVYWYRQLPEEGLKFMVYLQKENIIDESGMPKERFSAEFPKEGPSILRIQQVVRGDSAAYFCASTISPGSSPFSYEQYFGPGTRLTVT.

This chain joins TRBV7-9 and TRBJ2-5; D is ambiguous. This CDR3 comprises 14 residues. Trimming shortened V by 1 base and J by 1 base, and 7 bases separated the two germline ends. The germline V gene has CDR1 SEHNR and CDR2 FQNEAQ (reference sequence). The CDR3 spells CASSLDRFQETQYF. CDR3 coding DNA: TGTGCCAGCAGCTTAGACAGATTCCAAGAGACCCAGTACTTC.

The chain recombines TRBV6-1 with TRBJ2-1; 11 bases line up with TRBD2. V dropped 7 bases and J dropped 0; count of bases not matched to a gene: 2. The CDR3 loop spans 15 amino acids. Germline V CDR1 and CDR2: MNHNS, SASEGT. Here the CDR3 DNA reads TGTGCCAGCAATAGCGGGAGGGCCTCCTACAATGAGCAGTTCTTC. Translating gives CASNSGRASYNEQFF.

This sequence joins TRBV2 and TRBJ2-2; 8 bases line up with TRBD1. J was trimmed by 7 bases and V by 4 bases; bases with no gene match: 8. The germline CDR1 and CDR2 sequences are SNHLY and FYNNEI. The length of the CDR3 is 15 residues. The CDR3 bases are TGTGCCAGCAGTGGGGGCAGGGGGCGCAGCGGGGAGCTGTTTTTT. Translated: CASSGGRGRSGELFF. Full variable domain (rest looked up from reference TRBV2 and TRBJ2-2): EPEVTQTPSHQVTQMGQEVILRCVPISNHLYFYWYRQILGQKVEFLVSFYNNEISEKSEIFDDQFSVERPDGSNFTLKIRSTKLEDSAMYFCASSGGRGRSGELFFGEGSRLTVL.

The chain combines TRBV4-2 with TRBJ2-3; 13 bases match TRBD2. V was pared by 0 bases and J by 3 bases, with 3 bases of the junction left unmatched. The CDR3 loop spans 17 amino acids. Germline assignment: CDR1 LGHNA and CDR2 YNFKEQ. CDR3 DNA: TGTGCCAGCAGCCAAGAGGGACTAGCGGGACAAACAGATACGCAGTATTTT. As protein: CASSQEGLAGQTDTQYF.

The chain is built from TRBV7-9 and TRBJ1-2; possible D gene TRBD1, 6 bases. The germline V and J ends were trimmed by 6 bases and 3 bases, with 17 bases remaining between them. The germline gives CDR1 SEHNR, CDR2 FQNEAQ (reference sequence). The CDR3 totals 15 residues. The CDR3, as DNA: TGTGCCAGCAGTCTCGGGGAGGGGGGCTACTATGGCTACACCTTC. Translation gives CASSLGEGGYYGYTF.

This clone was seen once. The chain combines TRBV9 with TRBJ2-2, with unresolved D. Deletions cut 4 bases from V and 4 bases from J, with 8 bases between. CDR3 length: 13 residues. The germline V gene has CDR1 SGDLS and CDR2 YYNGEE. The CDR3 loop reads CASSIRGTGELFF. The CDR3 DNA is TGTGCCAGCAGCATCCGAGGCACCGGGGAGCTGTTTTTT.

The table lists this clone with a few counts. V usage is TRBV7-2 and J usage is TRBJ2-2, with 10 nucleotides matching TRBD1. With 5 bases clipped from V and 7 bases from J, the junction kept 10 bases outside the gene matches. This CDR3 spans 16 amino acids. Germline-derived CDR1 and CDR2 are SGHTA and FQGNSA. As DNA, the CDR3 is TGTGCCAGCAGCCTCGGGACAGGGGCCCGAGGCGGGGAGCTGTTTTTT. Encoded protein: CASSLGTGARGGELFF.

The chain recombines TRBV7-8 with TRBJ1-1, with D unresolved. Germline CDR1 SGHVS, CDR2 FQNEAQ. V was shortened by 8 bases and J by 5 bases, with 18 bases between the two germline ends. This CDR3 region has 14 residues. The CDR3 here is CASVGHEGGTEAFF. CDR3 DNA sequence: TGTGCCAGCGTGGGCCATGAGGGAGGAACTGAAGCTTTCTTT.

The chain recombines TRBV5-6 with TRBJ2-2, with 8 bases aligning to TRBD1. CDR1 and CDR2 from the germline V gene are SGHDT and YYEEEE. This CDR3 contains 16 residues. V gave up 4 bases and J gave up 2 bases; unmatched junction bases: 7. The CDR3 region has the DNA TGTGCCAGCAGCGACCTTGGACAGGGTAACACCGGGGAGCTGTTTTTT. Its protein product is CASSDLGQGNTGELFF. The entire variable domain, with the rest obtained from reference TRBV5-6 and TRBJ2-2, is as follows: DAGVTQSPTHLIKTRGQQVTLRCSPKSGHDTVSWYQQALGQGPQFIFQYYEEEERQRGNFPDRFSGHQFPNYSSELNVNALLLGDSALYLCASSDLGQGNTGELFFGEGSRLTVL.

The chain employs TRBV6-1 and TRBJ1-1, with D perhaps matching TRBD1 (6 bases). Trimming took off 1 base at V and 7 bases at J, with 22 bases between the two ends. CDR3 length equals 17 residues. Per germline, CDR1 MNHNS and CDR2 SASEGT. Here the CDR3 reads CASSEGGFGGRFLEAFF. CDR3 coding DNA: TGTGCCAGCAGTGAAGGAGGGTTCGGGGGGCGCTTCCTTGAAGCTTTCTTT.

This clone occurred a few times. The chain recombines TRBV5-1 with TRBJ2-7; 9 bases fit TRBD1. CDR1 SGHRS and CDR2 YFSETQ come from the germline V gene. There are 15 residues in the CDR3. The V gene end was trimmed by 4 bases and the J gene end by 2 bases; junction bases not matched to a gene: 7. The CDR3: CASSVGTGSTYEQYF. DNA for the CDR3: TGCGCCAGCAGCGTGGGGACAGGGAGCACCTACGAGCAGTACTTC.

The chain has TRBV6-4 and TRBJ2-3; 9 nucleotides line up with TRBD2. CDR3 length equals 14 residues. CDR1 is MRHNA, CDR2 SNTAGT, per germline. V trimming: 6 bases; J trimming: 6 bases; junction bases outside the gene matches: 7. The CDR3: CASSSSGVPDTQYF. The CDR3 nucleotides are TGTGCCAGCAGCTCTAGCGGGGTGCCTGATACGCAGTATTTT.

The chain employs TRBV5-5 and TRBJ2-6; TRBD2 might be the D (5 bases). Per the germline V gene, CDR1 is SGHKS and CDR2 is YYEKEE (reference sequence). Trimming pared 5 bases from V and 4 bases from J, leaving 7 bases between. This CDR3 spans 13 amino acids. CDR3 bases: TGTGCCAGCAGGGAGGTGGGGGCCAACGTCCTGACTTTC. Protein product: CASREVGANVLTF.